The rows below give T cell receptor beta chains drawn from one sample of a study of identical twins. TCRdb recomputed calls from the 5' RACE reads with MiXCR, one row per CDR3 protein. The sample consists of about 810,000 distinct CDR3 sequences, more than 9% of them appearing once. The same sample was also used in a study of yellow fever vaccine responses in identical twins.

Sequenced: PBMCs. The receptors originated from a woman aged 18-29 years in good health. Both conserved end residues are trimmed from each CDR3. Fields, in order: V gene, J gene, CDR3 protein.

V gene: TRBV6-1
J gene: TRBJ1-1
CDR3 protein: ASSEDERDRYSIAF

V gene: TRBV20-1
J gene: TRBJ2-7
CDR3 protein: SARGSGVLHSYEQY

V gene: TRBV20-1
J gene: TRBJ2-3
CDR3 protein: SVRTSGPVDTQY

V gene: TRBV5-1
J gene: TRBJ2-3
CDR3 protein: ASSQGLAGGPSDTQY

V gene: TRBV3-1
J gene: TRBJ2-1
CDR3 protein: ASSHFGTSWVEQF

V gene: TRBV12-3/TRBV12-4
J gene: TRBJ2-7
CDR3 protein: ASSSGQPRNEQY

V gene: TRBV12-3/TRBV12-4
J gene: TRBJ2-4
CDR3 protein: ASSPGGGTKNIQY

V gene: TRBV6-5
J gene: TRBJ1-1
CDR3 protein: ASSYAVNTEAF

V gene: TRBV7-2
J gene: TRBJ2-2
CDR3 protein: ASNNPWAPVRRELF

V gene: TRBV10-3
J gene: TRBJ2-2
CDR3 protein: AISDFLAGDTGELF

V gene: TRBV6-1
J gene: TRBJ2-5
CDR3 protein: ASSPTPDRGKTQY

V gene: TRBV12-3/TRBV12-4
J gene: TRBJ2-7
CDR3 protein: ASSQGRGQSYEQY

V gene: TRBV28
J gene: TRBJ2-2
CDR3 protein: ASLLGTGNTGELF

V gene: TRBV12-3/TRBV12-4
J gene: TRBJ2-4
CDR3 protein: ASSLASGGGNIQY

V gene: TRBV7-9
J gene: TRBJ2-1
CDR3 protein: ASSSTTSGMLNEQF

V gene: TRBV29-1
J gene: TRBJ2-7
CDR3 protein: SVVGAGRYEQY

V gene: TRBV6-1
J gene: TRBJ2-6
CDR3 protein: ASSEDSSGANVLT

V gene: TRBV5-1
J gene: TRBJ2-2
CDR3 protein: ASSNFPPQAGFTGELF

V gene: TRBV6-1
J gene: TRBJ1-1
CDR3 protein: ASSEMGVRDSLNTEAF

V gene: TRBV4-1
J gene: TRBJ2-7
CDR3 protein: ASSFWTGRYYEQY

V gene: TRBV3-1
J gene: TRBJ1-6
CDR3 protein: ASSQGTVGSPLH

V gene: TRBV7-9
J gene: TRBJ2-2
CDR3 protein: AIVISTVSNTGELF

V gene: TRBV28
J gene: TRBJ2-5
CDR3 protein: ASSLAGGSRQETQY

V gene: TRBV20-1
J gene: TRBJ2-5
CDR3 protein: CARGAGGLVETQY

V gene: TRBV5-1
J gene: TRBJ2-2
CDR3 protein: ASRWGTGELF

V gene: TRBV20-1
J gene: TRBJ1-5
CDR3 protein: SAHPPGLFTNQPQH

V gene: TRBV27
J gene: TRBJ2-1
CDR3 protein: ASSPRQAIGSYNEQF

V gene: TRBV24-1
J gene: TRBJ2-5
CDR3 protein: ATSDPGLAGGQETQY

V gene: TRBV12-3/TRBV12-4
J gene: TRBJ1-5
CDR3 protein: ASSPRTGTTQPQH

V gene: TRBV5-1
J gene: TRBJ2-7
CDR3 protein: ASSRTQGHFYEQY

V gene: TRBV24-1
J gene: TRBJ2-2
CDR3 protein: ATRSSGANTGELF

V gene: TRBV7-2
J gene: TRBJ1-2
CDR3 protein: ASSNPGTGTSYGYT

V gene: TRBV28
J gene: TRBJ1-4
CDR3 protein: ASSIDRVEKLF

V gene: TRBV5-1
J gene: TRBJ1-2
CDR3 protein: ASSSDGNNYGYT

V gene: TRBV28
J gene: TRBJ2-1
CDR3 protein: ASSYGQGYEQF

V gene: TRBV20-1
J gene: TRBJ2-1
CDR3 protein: SARWRGGNEQF

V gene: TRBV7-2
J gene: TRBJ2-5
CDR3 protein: ASSPGWGGASQETQY

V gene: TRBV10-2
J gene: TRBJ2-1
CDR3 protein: ASRSPLAENYNEQF

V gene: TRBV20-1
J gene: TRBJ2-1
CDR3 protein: SARAEGDSYNEQF

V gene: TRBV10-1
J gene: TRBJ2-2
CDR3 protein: ASSDTWPRGNTGELF

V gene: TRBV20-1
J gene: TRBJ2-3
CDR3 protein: SARQGAGTDTQY

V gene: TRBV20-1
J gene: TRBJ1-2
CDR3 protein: SVVQGLGNYGYT

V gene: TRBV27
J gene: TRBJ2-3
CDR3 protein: ASRLTRFFVPDTQY

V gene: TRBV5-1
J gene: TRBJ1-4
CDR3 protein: ASSTGTGATNEKLF

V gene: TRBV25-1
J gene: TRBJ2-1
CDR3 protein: ASSEGAITGGEQF

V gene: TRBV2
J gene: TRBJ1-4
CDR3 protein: ASVPQGGRGEKLF